A single sample is the source of the 8 T cell receptor beta chains below, sequenced in a study of T-cell reconstitution after alpha-beta-depleted transplantation in children. During its preparation, the TCRbeta library received unique molecular identifiers. TCRdb used MiXCR to reprocess the PCR reads, holding one entry per CDR3 protein. The sample lists about 510,000 distinct CDR3 sequences; around 10% were seen once. The sequenced sample was PBMCs, mostly from graft donor cells, obtained 180 days after TCRalphabeta/CD19-depleted stem cell transplant. These TCRs come from a female patient aged 2 to 10 who had a stem cell transplant for aplastic anemia, so the T cells may come from the graft donor.

Many counts were recorded for this clonotype. The CDR3 is CASSLLVNEQFF. The CDR3 DNA reads TGTGCCAGCAGCTTACTAGTCAATGAGCAGTTCTTC. The J gene is TRBJ2-1, the V gene TRBV7-2; D gene uncertain. This CDR3 has 12 amino acids. Germline loops: CDR1 SGHTA, CDR2 FQGNSA. Trimming removed 2 bases from V and 6 bases from J, with 5 bases in between.

This clonotype turned up a few times. The chain employs TRBV6-2 or TRBV6-3 and TRBJ1-1; D gene unclear. Germline loops: CDR1 MNHEY, CDR2 SVGEGT. This CDR3 has 13 residues. Between the trimmed V and J ends, which lost 6 bases and 2 bases, there was a span of 10 bases. The CDR3 region is CASSNYVNTEAFF. CDR3 in DNA: TGTGCCAGCAGCAATTATGTTAACACTGAAGCTTTCTTT.

The CDR3 sequence is CASSQWGEQYF. CDR3 nucleotide sequence: TGTGCCAGCAGCCAATGGGGCGAGCAGTACTTC. The gene calls are TRBV4-2 and TRBJ2-7; no clear D. CDR3 size: 11 residues. V lost 2 bases, J lost 6 bases, and 5 bases lay in between. CDR1 LGHNA and CDR2 YNFKEQ come from the germline V gene.

The chain combines TRBV10-3 with TRBJ2-1; 7 bases agree with TRBD2. CDR1 and CDR2 (germline): ENHRY, SYGVKD. V gave up 8 bases and J gave up 14 bases; unmatched junction bases: 12. This CDR3 contains 12 residues. CDR3 coding DNA: TGTGCCATCGGTTATCGCGGGAGACTGAAGTTCTTC. This codes for CAIGYRGRLKFF.

The rearrangement uses TRBV15 and TRBJ2-6; perhaps TRBD1 as D (6 bases). CDR3 length: 18 residues. From germline, CDR1 is LNHNV and CDR2 YYDKDF (reference sequence). With 6 bases removed from V and 0 bases from J, the gap between germline ends came to 18 bases. CDR3 DNA: TGTGCCACCAGTTTAACGGGACATCCGCCCTCTGGGGCCAACGTCCTGACTTTC. This translates into CATSLTGHPPSGANVLTF.

Only a few counts were recorded for this clonotype. The gene calls are TRBV9 and TRBJ2-3; D gene ambiguous. The CDR3 has 14 amino acids. Germline V gene sequence: CDR1 SGDLS, CDR2 YYNGEE. V gave up 0 bases and J gave up 4 bases, with 9 bases separating them. The CDR3 loop reads CASSVGTRADTQYF. The DNA for the CDR3 is TGTGCCAGCAGCGTAGGAACCCGAGCAGATACGCAGTATTTT.

This clonotype was seen only a few times. The chain employs TRBV6-2 or TRBV6-3 and TRBJ2-1; 11 bases align to TRBD2. This CDR3 spans 17 amino acids. V lost 4 bases to trimming and J lost 9 bases; unmatched junction nucleotides: 14. Germline V gene lookup returns CDR1 MNHEY and CDR2 SVGEGT. CDR3 in amino acids: CASSWRLAGYRRSEQFF. The CDR3 DNA reads TGTGCCAGCAGTTGGAGACTAGCGGGATACAGGAGGAGTGAGCAGTTCTTC.

The V call is TRBV4-3, the J call TRBJ2-2, with 11 positions matching TRBD2. The CDR3 runs to 16 residues. V dropped 2 bases and J dropped 8; count of bases not matched to a gene: 7. Per the germline V gene, CDR1 is LGHNA and CDR2 is YSLEER. This chain's CDR3 is CASSQTSGSVKGELFF. CDR3 sequence (DNA): TGCGCCAGCAGCCAAACTAGCGGGAGTGTAAAAGGGGAGCTGTTTTTT.